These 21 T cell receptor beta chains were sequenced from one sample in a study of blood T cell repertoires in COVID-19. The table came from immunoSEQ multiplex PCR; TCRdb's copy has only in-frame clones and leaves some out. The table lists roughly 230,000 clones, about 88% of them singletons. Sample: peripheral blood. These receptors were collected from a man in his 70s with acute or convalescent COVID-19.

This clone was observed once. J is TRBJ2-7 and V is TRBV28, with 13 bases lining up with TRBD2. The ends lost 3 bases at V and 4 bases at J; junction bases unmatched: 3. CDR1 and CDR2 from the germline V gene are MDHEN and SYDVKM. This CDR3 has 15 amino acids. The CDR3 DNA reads TGTGCCAGCAGTTTGGGACTAGCGGGACCTTACGAGCAGTACTTC. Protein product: CASSLGLAGPYEQYF.

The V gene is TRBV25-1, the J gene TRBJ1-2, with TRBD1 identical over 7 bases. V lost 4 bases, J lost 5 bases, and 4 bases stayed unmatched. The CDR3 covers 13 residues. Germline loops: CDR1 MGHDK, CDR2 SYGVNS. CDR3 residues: CASSGQGGYGYTF. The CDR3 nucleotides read TGTGCCAGCAGTGGACAGGGTGGTTATGGCTACACCTTC.

Here the CDR3 reads CASSDGGRSSYEQYF. The CDR3 DNA reads as TGTGCCAGCAGTGACGGCGGGAGGAGCTCCTACGAGCAGTACTTC. The chain combines TRBV2 with TRBJ2-7; 8 bases fit TRBD2. Germline CDR1 reads SNHLY; CDR2 reads FYNNEI. With V trimmed by 3 bases and J by 0 bases, 4 bases remained unmatched. The CDR3 length is 15 residues. The complete variable domain, with remaining parts taken from reference TRBV2 and TRBJ2-7, reads EPEVTQTPSHQVTQMGQEVILRCVPISNHLYFYWYRQILGQKVEFLVSFYNNEISEKSEIFDDQFSVERPDGSNFTLKIRSTKLEDSAMYFCASSDGGRSSYEQYFGPGTRLTVT.

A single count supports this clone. The CDR3 DNA is TGTGCCAGTAGTATCGTGGCAGGGAATAATGAAAAACTGTTTTTT. This encodes CASSIVAGNNEKLFF. V is TRBV19 and J is TRBJ1-4; D is possibly TRBD1 (5 bases). The CDR3 totals 15 residues. Germline CDR1 and CDR2: LNHDA and SQIVND (reference sequence). The V end lost 3 bases, the J end lost 4 bases, and 12 bases lay between the germline ends.

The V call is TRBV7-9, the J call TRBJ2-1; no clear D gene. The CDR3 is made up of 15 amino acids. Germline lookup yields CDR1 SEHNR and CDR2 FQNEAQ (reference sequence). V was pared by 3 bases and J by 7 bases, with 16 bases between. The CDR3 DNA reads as TGTGCCAGCAGCTTGACTGAAAACTCTTGGAATGAGCAGTTCTTC. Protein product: CASSLTENSWNEQFF.

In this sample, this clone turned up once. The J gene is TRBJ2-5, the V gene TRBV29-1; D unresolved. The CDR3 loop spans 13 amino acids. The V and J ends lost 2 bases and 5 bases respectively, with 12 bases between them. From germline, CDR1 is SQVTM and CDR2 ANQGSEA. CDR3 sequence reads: CSVEPRVLETQYF. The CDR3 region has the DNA TGCAGCGTTGAACCTCGCGTTCTTGAGACCCAGTACTTC.

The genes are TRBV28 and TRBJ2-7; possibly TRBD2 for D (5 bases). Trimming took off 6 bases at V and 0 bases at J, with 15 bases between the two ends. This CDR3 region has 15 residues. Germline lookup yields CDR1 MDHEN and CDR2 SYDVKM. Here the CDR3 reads CASRVPSGSSYEQYF. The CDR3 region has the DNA TGTGCCAGCAGGGTCCCGAGCGGAAGCTCCTACGAGCAGTACTTC.

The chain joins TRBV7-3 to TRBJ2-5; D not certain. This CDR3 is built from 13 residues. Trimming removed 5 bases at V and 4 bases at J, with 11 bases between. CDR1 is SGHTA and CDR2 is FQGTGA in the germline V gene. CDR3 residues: CASSRGTTETQYF. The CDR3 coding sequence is TGTGCCAGCAGCCGAGGAACCACAGAGACCCAGTACTTC.

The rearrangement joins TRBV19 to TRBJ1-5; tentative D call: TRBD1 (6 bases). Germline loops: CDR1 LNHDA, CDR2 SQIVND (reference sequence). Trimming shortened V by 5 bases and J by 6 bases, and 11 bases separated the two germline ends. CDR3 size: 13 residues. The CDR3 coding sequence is TGTGCCAGTAGTTTACAGGGAACTCAGCCCCAGCATTTT. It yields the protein CASSLQGTQPQHF.

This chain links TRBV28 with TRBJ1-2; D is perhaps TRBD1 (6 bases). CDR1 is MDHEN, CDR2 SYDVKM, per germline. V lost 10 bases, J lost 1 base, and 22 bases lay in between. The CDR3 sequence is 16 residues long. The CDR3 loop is CATTPLSGAINYGYTF. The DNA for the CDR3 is TGTGCCACCACCCCACTTTCAGGGGCTATTAACTATGGCTACACCTTC.

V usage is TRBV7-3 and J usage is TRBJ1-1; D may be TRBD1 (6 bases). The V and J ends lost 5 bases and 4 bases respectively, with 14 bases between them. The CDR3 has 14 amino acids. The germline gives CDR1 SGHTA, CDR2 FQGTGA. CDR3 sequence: CASSEQGSSTEAFF. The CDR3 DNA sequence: TGTGCCAGCAGCGAACAGGGTTCGAGCACTGAAGCTTTCTTT.

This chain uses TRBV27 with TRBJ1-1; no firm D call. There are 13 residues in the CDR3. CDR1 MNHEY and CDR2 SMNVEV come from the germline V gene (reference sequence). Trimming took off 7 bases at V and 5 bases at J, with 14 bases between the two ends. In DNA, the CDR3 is TGTGCCAGCAATTCGCCGGGGATGACTGAAGCTTTCTTT. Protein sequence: CASNSPGMTEAFF.

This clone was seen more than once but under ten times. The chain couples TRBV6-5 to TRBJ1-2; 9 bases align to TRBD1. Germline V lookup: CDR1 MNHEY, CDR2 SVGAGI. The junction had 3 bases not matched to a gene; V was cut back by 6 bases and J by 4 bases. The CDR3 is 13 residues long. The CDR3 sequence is CASRLDRGYGYTF. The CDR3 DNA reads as TGTGCCAGCAGACTGGACAGGGGCTATGGCTACACCTTC.

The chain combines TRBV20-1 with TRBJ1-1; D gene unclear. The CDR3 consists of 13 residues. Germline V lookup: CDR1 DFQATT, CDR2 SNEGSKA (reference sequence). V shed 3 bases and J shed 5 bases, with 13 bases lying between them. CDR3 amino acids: CSASGRLRTEAFF. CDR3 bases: TGCAGTGCTAGTGGGCGGCTTCGTACTGAAGCTTTCTTT.

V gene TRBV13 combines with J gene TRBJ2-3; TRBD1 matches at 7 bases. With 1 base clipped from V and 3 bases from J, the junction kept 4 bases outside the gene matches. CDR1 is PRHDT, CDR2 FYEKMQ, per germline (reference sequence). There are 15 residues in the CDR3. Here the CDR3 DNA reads TGTGCCAGCAGCTTAGTGACAGGGAGAACAGATACGCAGTATTTT. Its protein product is CASSLVTGRTDTQYF. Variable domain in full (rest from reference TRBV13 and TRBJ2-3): AAGVIQSPRHLIKEKRETATLKCYPIPRHDTVYWYQQGPGQDPQFLISFYEKMQSDKGSIPDRFSAQQFSDYHSELNMSSLELGDSALYFCASSLVTGRTDTQYFGPGTRLTVL.

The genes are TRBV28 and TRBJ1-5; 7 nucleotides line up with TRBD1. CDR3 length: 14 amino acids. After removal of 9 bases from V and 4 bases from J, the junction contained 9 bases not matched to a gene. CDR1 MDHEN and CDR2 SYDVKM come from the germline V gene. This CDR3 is CASMEGGLNQPQHF. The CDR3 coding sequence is TGTGCCAGTATGGAAGGGGGCCTTAATCAGCCCCAGCATTTT.

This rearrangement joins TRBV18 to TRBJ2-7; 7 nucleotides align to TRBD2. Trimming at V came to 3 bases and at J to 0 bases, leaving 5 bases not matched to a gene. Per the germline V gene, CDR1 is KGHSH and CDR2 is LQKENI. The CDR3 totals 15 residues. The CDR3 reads CASSPPGGSSYEQYF. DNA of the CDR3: TGTGCCAGCTCACCTCCGGGAGGTAGCTCCTACGAGCAGTACTTC.

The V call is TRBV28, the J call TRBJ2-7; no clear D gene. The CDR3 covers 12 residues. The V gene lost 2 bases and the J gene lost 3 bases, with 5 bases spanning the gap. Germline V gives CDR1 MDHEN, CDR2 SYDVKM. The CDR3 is CASSLRYYEQYF. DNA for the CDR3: TGTGCCAGCAGTTTACGCTACTACGAGCAGTACTTC.

The CDR3 here is CASSQGGRGANVLTF. The CDR3 DNA reads TGTGCCAGCAGCCAAGGAGGAAGGGGGGCCAACGTCCTGACTTTC. The chain has TRBV14 and TRBJ2-6, with D hard to call. CDR1 SGHDN and CDR2 FVKESK come from the germline V gene. V was cut by 1 base and J by 4 bases, with 8 bases left in between. This CDR3 is built from 15 residues.

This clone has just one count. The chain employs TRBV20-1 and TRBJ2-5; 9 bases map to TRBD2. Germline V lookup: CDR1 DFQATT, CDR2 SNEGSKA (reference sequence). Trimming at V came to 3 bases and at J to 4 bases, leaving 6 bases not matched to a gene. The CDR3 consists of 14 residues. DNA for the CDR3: TGCAGTGCTAGTTCGGGACTAGCATCAGAGACCCAGTACTTC. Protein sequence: CSASSGLASETQYF.

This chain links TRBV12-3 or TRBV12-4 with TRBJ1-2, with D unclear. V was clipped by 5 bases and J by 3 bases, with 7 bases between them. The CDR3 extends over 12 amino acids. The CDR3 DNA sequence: TGTGCCAGCAGTCCCCGGGACTATGGCTACACCTTC. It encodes CASSPRDYGYTF.